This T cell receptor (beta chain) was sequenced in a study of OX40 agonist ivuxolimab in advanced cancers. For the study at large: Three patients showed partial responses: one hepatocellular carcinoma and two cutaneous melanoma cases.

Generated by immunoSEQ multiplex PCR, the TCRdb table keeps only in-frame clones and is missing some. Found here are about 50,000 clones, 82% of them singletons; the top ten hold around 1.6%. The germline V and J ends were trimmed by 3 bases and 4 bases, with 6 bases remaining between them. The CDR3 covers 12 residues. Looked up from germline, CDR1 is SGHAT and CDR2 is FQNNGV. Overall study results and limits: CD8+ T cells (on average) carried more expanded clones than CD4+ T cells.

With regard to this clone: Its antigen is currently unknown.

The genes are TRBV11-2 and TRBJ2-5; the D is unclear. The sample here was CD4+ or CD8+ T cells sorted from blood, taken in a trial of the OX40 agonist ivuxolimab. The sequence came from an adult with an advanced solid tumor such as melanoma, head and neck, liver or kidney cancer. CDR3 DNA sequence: TGTGCCAGCAGCTTGGCGTCAGAGACCCAGTACTTC. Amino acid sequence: CASSLASETQYF.